A selection of T cell receptor beta chains follows, all from one sample in a study of OX40 agonist ivuxolimab in advanced cancers. Produced via immunoSEQ multiplex PCR; TCRdb's table is partial and in-frame only. This repertoire shows 20,000 to 25,000 clones, over 70% found once; its top ten account for 9.5% to 10%. This sample comprised CD4+ or CD8+ T cells sorted from blood, obtained in a trial of the OX40 agonist ivuxolimab. Receptor source: an adult with an advanced solid tumor such as melanoma, head and neck, liver or kidney cancer. Both conserved end residues are part of each CDR3. Fields, in order: V gene, J gene, D gene, CDR3 protein. A D gene is named only where the DNA matches it firmly.

v_gene: TRBV18
j_gene: TRBJ2-7
d_gene: TRBD1
CDR3aa: CASSPPTGKGYEQYF

v_gene: TRBV11-2
j_gene: TRBJ2-1
d_gene: TRBD2
CDR3aa: CASSPGTSVYNEQFF

v_gene: TRBV7-2
j_gene: TRBJ2-2
d_gene: NA
CDR3aa: CASSLEGFGELFF

v_gene: TRBV6-5
j_gene: TRBJ1-1
d_gene: TRBD1
CDR3aa: CTSSYDRGMNTEAFF

v_gene: TRBV19
j_gene: TRBJ1-5
d_gene: TRBD1
CDR3aa: CASSRGQAYSNQPQHF

v_gene: TRBV27
j_gene: TRBJ2-7
d_gene: NA
CDR3aa: CASSLQRVGHEQYF

v_gene: TRBV7-2
j_gene: TRBJ2-2
d_gene: NA
CDR3aa: CASSPRGGGGTGELFF

v_gene: TRBV6-6
j_gene: TRBJ2-3
d_gene: NA
CDR3aa: CASNPQGDTQYF

v_gene: TRBV10-1
j_gene: TRBJ2-7
d_gene: TRBD1
CDR3aa: CASSESTGSEQYF

v_gene: TRBV27
j_gene: TRBJ1-1
d_gene: NA
CDR3aa: CASSLSLGLTGPTEAFF

v_gene: TRBV6-1
j_gene: TRBJ2-2
d_gene: NA
CDR3aa: CASSEQGNTNTGELFF

v_gene: TRBV18
j_gene: TRBJ1-5
d_gene: NA
CDR3aa: CASSPGSRREGQPQHF

v_gene: TRBV29-1
j_gene: TRBJ1-2
d_gene: NA
CDR3aa: CSVGDSSYTF

v_gene: TRBV9
j_gene: TRBJ2-1
d_gene: NA
CDR3aa: CASSVANYNEQFF

v_gene: TRBV5-6
j_gene: TRBJ2-3
d_gene: NA
CDR3aa: CASSTRLSADTQYF

v_gene: TRBV10-3
j_gene: TRBJ2-4
d_gene: NA
CDR3aa: CAISEGGLAKNIQYF

v_gene: TRBV6-6
j_gene: TRBJ1-4
d_gene: NA
CDR3aa: CASRPAAVREEKLFF